The T cell receptor beta chain under discussion was sequenced for a study of vaccination effects on CD4 cells after COVID-19. Study-level information: As their vaccination, participants received two doses of either BNT162b2 or mRNA-1273.

Study results and caveats: Convalescent patients were scarce, and early post-infection timepoints were absent. Clones that were induced by infection or by vaccine showed marked contraction late after vaccination.

Antigen-specific CD4+ T cell clonotypes were called by their expansion after viral peptide-pool culture in ViraFEST. Once cultured for under 11 days, the cells underwent separation to obtain CD4+ T cells. Each vaccine recipient was nucleocapsid antibody negative and had no prior SARS-CoV-2 infection. Half-medium changes using IL-2 medium occurred on days 3 and 7. Notes on this clone: Its antigen is unknown.

J was trimmed by 8 bases and V by 5 bases; bases with no gene match: 11. This CDR3 comprises 15 residues. Germline V gene data show CDR1 as SGHVS and CDR2 as FNYEAQ. The table came from immunoSEQ multiplex PCR; TCRdb's copy has only in-frame clones and leaves some out. The repertoire holds fewer than 30,000 clones, with over 60% as singletons. Specimen: CD4+ T cells from PBMCs cultured with HCoV-NL63 spike peptides, collected before COVID-19 vaccination. The sequence was collected from a human donor who received a COVID-19 vaccine. The chain couples TRBV7-6 to TRBJ2-5; TRBD1 aligns across 10 bases. CDR3 coding DNA: TGTGCCAGCAGCCAAACCGGGACAGGGGATATAACCCAGTACTTC. This gives the protein CASSQTGTGDITQYF.